This T cell receptor (beta chain) stems from a study of T cells in Graves' hyperthyroidism and ophthalmopathy. Turning to the study itself: Sampling of peripheral blood happened at initial diagnosis, prior to any treatment. Study conclusions and caveats: The model made its ophthalmopathy prediction, and onset followed a median 6.5 months later.

Trimming shortened V by 7 bases and J by 4 bases, and 19 bases separated the two germline ends. The CDR3 is 15 residues long. The germline gives CDR1 MDHEN, CDR2 SYDVKM. Pregnant or lactating patients were excluded, as were those with uncontrolled infection or other autoimmune disease. PBMCs were sourced from 9 to 10 ml fresh peripheral blood. RNA transcripts gave rise to amplified TCR beta CDR3 regions. The primer set for the first-round RT-PCR of the TCR CDR3 was HTBI. Each CDR3 protein gets one entry after TCRdb re-called the multiplex PCR reads with MiXCR. The sample has roughly 380,000 distinct CDR3 sequences, 15% to 20% seen once. In this sample, this clonotype turned up many times. The antigen is not known.

The genes are TRBV28 and TRBJ1-1, with D perhaps matching TRBD1 (5 bases). The TCR comes from a woman aged 40 to 49 with Graves' ophthalmopathy. Input material: blood. CDR3 sequence: CASTPPTGVLTEAFF. The CDR3 DNA reads as TGTGCCAGCACTCCGCCGACGGGGGTGCTCACTGAAGCTTTCTTT.